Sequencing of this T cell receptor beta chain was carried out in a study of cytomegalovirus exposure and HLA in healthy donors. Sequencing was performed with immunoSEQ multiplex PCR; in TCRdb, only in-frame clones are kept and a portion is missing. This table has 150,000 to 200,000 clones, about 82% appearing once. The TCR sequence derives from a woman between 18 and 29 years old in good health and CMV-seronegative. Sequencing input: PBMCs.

CDR3 protein: CSVEVGLEAFF. The CDR3 nucleotides are TGCAGCGTTGAGGTAGGACTGGAAGCTTTCTTT. The V and J genes are TRBV29-1 and TRBJ1-1; D is uncertain. This CDR3 has 11 amino acids. Germline CDR1 is SQVTM and CDR2 is ANQGSEA. V lost 3 bases and J lost 8, with 10 bases in between.